The T cell receptor (beta chain) described here comes from a study of blood T cell repertoires in COVID-19. TCRdb keeps only in-frame clones here, not all; method: immunoSEQ multiplex PCR. The table lists about 250,000 clones, 75% to 95% of them singletons. Recruits, aged roughly 18 to 95 years, lived in 25 or so US areas. Assignments of participants to cohorts depended upon their own reported clinical history. CDR1 is MNHEY and CDR2 is SMNVEV in the germline V gene (reference sequence). The V end lost 4 bases, the J end lost 5 bases, and 11 bases lay between the germline ends. CDR3 length: 13 amino acids.

Input material: PBMCs or T cells enriched from blood (not recorded which). This chain joins TRBV27 and TRBJ2-5; D is possibly TRBD1 (5 bases). This TCR derives from a young woman who had recovered from COVID-19. The CDR3, as DNA: TGTGCCAGCAGTTCTACAGGCGAGGAGACCCAGTACTTC. It is translated as CASSSTGEETQYF.